This note documents a single TCR beta chain sequence. This specimen belongs to a study of preoperative IRX-2 immunotherapy in early breast cancer. The CDR3 is made up of 13 amino acids. The V gene lost 5 bases and the J gene lost 3 bases, with 12 bases spanning the gap. Per the germline V gene, CDR1 is GTSNPN and CDR2 is SVGIG (reference sequence). The treatment was: preoperative locoregional IRX-2 cytokine immunotherapy. Samples came from a phase Ib trial of preoperative locoregional IRX-2 cytokine immunotherapy. Generated by immunoSEQ multiplex PCR, the TCRdb table keeps only in-frame clones and is missing some. In the table there are 90,000 to 100,000 clones, roughly 88% of which are singletons.

The clonotype was recovered from a human donor with breast cancer. This specimen consisted of tumor tissue, obtained after IRX-2 immunotherapy. The rearrangement joins TRBV30 to TRBJ2-3; D remains unclear. CDR3 residues: CAWREYTTDTQYF. The DNA for the CDR3 is TGTGCCTGGCGAGAGTACACGACAGATACGCAGTATTTT.